Below are 25 T cell receptor beta chains sequenced from a single sample in a study of cytomegalovirus exposure and HLA in healthy donors. Here immunoSEQ multiplex PCR was the method, and the copy in TCRdb shows in-frame clones only, minus some. This repertoire shows about 65,000 clones, about 92% found once; its top ten account for 1% to 1.5%. The sample consisted of PBMCs. All receptors derive from a woman younger than 35 in good health and CMV-seronegative.

CDR3 sequence: CASSPFSGLSNQPQHF. In DNA, the CDR3 is TGTGCCAGCAGTCCGTTCTCAGGCCTTAGCAATCAGCCCCAGCATTTT. The V call is TRBV27, the J call TRBJ1-5; D is ambiguous. V was cut by 5 bases and J by 0 bases, with 14 bases left in between. CDR3 size: 16 residues. Germline V gene sequence: CDR1 MNHEY, CDR2 SMNVEV (reference sequence).

The rearrangement uses TRBV7-9 and TRBJ1-2; D might be TRBD1 (6 bases). V was trimmed by 3 bases and J by 4 bases, leaving 9 bases between them. CDR1 is SEHNR, CDR2 FQNEAQ, per germline (reference sequence). The CDR3 extends over 13 amino acids. The CDR3 DNA sequence: TGTGCCAGCAGCTTGGAGGACAGCTATGGCTACACCTTC. Protein sequence: CASSLEDSYGYTF.

V usage is TRBV20-1 and J usage is TRBJ2-7; 7 bases line up with TRBD1. The CDR3 is 11 amino acids. Germline CDR1 is DFQATT and CDR2 is SNEGSKA (reference sequence). Unmatched junction bases numbered 2, after V lost 6 bases and J lost 3 bases. The CDR3 is CSARQGYEQYF. CDR3 DNA sequence: TGCAGTGCCCGACAGGGCTACGAGCAGTACTTC.

V is TRBV6-6 and J is TRBJ2-5; TRBD2 is a possible D gene (5 bases). The CDR3 consists of 15 residues. CDR1 is MNHNY, CDR2 SVGAGI, per germline (reference sequence). The ends were cut back, 0 bases at V and 6 bases at J, with 14 bases in the middle. Here the CDR3 DNA reads TGTGCCAGCAGTTACTCGAGGGAAGGAATCCAGACCCAGTACTTC. This encodes CASSYSREGIQTQYF.

V usage is TRBV2 and J usage is TRBJ2-1; 7 bases align to TRBD2. With V trimmed by 4 bases and J by 10 bases, 4 bases remained unmatched. The CDR3 runs to 12 residues. CDR1 is SNHLY, CDR2 FYNNEI, per germline. In DNA form, the CDR3 reads TGTGCCAGCAGTGGGGGGGGACGGGAGCAGTTCTTC. This sequence encodes CASSGGGREQFF.

This clone showed up just once. The V call is TRBV5-6, the J call TRBJ1-2; D is unresolved. CDR3 length: 15 residues. V was pared by 3 bases and J by 5 bases, with 17 bases between. The germline gives CDR1 SGHDT, CDR2 YYEEEE. The CDR3 loop is CASSSPGTLKYGYTF. CDR3 nucleotides: TGTGCCAGCAGCTCCCCGGGAACCCTAAAATATGGCTACACCTTC.

V usage is TRBV6-5 and J usage is TRBJ1-2; TRBD1 might be the D (6 bases). Trimming cost V 5 bases and J 8 bases, with 18 bases left between them. The germline V gene has CDR1 MNHEY and CDR2 SVGAGI. This CDR3 region has 14 residues. The CDR3 coding sequence is TGTGCCAGCAGTGAGGACAGACCCCCGGGGGGCTACACCTTC. It encodes CASSEDRPPGGYTF.

The V gene is TRBV5-4, the J gene TRBJ2-7, with TRBD2 identical over 7 bases. There are 16 residues in the CDR3. The V segment lost 4 bases and the J segment 6 bases; nucleotides outside the gene matches: 16. CDR1 is SGHNT and CDR2 is YYREEE in the germline V gene (reference sequence). The CDR3 nucleotides read TGTGCCAGCAGCGGAGGACCTGGGGCGGGGGTTCGCGAGCAGTACTTC. This sequence encodes CASSGGPGAGVREQYF.

J is TRBJ2-1 and V is TRBV27; TRBD1 matches 10 bases. This CDR3 spans 14 amino acids. The trim removed 5 bases at V and 8 bases at J, leaving 6 bases unmatched. Germline V CDR1 and CDR2: MNHEY, SMNVEV (reference sequence). The CDR3 spells CASSLRDRGDEQFF. The CDR3 nucleotides are TGTGCCAGCAGTCTCCGGGACAGGGGTGATGAGCAGTTCTTC.

This clone was observed a single time. The V gene is TRBV6-6, the J gene TRBJ2-3, with 10 bases that match TRBD2. V was clipped by 5 bases and J by 5 bases; unmatched bases: 4. CDR1 and CDR2 (germline): MNHNY, SVGAGI (reference sequence). The CDR3 runs to 14 residues. CDR3 nucleotides: TGTGCCAGCAGTCCTAGCGGGAGACAAGATACGCAGTATTTT. Protein product: CASSPSGRQDTQYF.

J is TRBJ2-5 and V is TRBV7-9, with D maybe TRBD1 (6 bases). The CDR3 spans 16 residues. V lost 3 bases to trimming and J lost 0 bases, with 14 bases between them. Germline CDR1 and CDR2: SEHNR and FQNEAQ (reference sequence). CDR3 in DNA: TGTGCCAGCAGCTTTCCTCCGGGACACTACCAAGAGACCCAGTACTTC. Translation: CASSFPPGHYQETQYF.

The CDR3 DNA is TGCGCCAGCAGCTTGGGGACAGCGATACAAGAGACCCAGTACTTC. This codes for CASSLGTAIQETQYF. The J gene is TRBJ2-5, the V gene TRBV5-1; possible D gene TRBD1, 6 bases. Germline CDR1 SGHRS, CDR2 YFSETQ. The CDR3 spans 15 residues. Trimming removed 0 bases at V and 2 bases at J, with 11 bases between.

V gene TRBV6-6 combines with J gene TRBJ1-2, with 7 bases lining up with TRBD1. V shed 0 bases and J 8 bases; nucleotides not matched to a gene: 3. The CDR3 contains 13 residues. Germline V gives CDR1 MNHNY, CDR2 SVGAGI (reference sequence). For the CDR3, the DNA is TGTGCCAGCAGTTACTCGACAGGGAGCGGCTACACCTTC. As protein: CASSYSTGSGYTF.

This sequence joins TRBV11-3 and TRBJ1-1, with D tentatively TRBD1 (5 bases). V was cut by 5 bases and J by 4 bases, with 14 bases left in between. The CDR3 is 14 amino acids. The germline V gene has CDR1 SGHNT and CDR2 YENEEA. CDR3 sequence reads: CASSPQASTTEAFF. The CDR3, as DNA: TGTGCCAGCAGCCCACAGGCTTCTACCACTGAAGCTTTCTTT.

The genes are TRBV10-3 and TRBJ2-2; TRBD1 matches 7 bases. The V gene end was trimmed by 0 bases and the J gene end by 2 bases; junction bases not matched to a gene: 3. There are 16 residues in the CDR3. Per germline, CDR1 ENHRY and CDR2 SYGVKD. The CDR3 DNA reads as TGTGCCATCAGTGAGTCGGGACAGAGTAACACCGGGGAGCTGTTTTTT. This encodes CAISESGQSNTGELFF.

V usage is TRBV10-2 and J usage is TRBJ2-2; D perhaps matches TRBD1 (5 bases). Germline CDR1 and CDR2: WSHSY and SAAADI. The V and J ends lost 6 bases and 6 bases respectively, with 14 bases between them. The CDR3 totals 14 residues. The CDR3 DNA reads TGCGCCAGCAGACTTCCGACAGAAGCCGGGGAGCTGTTTTTT. Translation gives CASRLPTEAGELFF.

The rearrangement uses TRBV9 and TRBJ2-1; 7 bases line up with TRBD2. V was pared by 0 bases and J by 5 bases, with 11 bases of the junction left unmatched. The germline gives CDR1 SGDLS, CDR2 YYNGEE. The CDR3 has 17 residues. The CDR3 nucleotides are TGTGCCAGCAGCGTAGTAATCGGCGGGAGAGGGGACAATGAGCAGTTCTTC. This codes for CASSVVIGGRGDNEQFF.

The chain links TRBV5-1 to TRBJ1-1, with a tentative D call TRBD1 (6 bases). CDR1 and CDR2 (germline): SGHRS, YFSETQ. V lost 4 bases and J lost 6, with 19 bases in between. The CDR3 extends over 15 amino acids. The CDR3 loop reads CASSPVGGPFAEAFF. CDR3 coding DNA: TGCGCCAGCAGCCCGGTGGGGGGGCCGTTTGCTGAAGCTTTCTTT.

The chain combines TRBV6-6 with TRBJ1-5; 7 nucleotides match TRBD1. This CDR3 has 16 amino acids. V lost 2 bases and J lost 1; bases outside the gene matches: 5. The germline V gene has CDR1 MNHNY and CDR2 SVGAGI (reference sequence). The CDR3 nucleotides are TGTGCCAGCAGTTACCCAGAGGGGGCAAGCAATCAGCCCCAGCATTTT. This codes for CASSYPEGASNQPQHF.

This chain links TRBV4-1 with TRBJ2-5, with D uncertain. Germline V gene lookup returns CDR1 MGHRA and CDR2 YSYEKL. The CDR3 has 14 amino acids. The germline V and J ends were trimmed by 4 bases and 5 bases, with 14 bases remaining between them. CDR3 amino acids: CASSRQPTGETQYF. The CDR3 DNA follows: TGCGCCAGCAGCCGTCAGCCTACCGGGGAGACCCAGTACTTC.

The chain employs TRBV9 and TRBJ2-2; 9 bases agree with TRBD1. The length of the CDR3 is 16 residues. Germline V gives CDR1 SGDLS, CDR2 YYNGEE. Losses at the gene ends were 4 bases for V and 3 bases for J; bases not matched to a gene: 7. The CDR3 bases are TGTGCCAGCAGCTCCCCGGGACAGGGCCACACCGGGGAGCTGTTTTTT. Translating gives CASSSPGQGHTGELFF.

The chain is built from TRBV6-5 and TRBJ2-7; perhaps TRBD1 as D (5 bases). V was cut by 2 bases and J by 6 bases, with 11 bases left in between. CDR3 length equals 13 residues. Germline loops: CDR1 MNHEY, CDR2 SVGAGI. The CDR3 here is CASSYGHSGEQYF. The CDR3 coding sequence is TGTGCCAGCAGTTACGGACATTCTGGCGAGCAGTACTTC.

The rearrangement links TRBV6-6 to TRBJ1-4; D call uncertain. The CDR3 consists of 14 residues. Germline CDR1 reads MNHNY; CDR2 reads SVGAGI (reference sequence). Trimming left V 2 bases short and J 3 bases short, with 7 bases between. CDR3 protein: CASSYRVANEKLFF. CDR3 nucleotides: TGTGCCAGCAGTTACCGGGTCGCTAATGAAAAACTGTTTTTT.

The chain has TRBV7-3 and TRBJ1-2; 8 bases match TRBD1. The CDR3 consists of 13 residues. Germline V gives CDR1 SGHTA, CDR2 FQGTGA. V was pared by 4 bases and J by 6 bases, with 4 bases of the junction left unmatched. Here the CDR3 reads CASSSNRGDGYTF. The CDR3 DNA reads as TGTGCCAGCAGCTCGAACAGGGGGGATGGCTACACCTTC.

The chain has TRBV6-6 and TRBJ1-2; a weak D match, TRBD1 (6 bases). The CDR3 sequence is 13 residues long. V was shortened by 7 bases and J by 4 bases, with 13 bases between the two germline ends. Germline V gene lookup returns CDR1 MNHNY and CDR2 SVGAGI (reference sequence). As DNA, the CDR3 is TGTGCCAGCAACAGGGAGGGGAGCTATGGCTACACCTTC. As protein: CASNREGSYGYTF.